Listed here are 16 T cell receptor beta chains from one sample, sequenced in a study of T cells in Graves' hyperthyroidism and ophthalmopathy. RNA transcripts served as the template for amplifying TCR beta CDR3 regions. The TCR CDR3 was amplified in a first-round RT-PCR using the HTBI primer set. TCRdb analysed the multiplex PCR reads with MiXCR anew, one entry per CDR3 protein. The data show roughly 500,000 distinct CDR3 sequences, over 45% seen once. Sequencing was performed on peripheral blood or thyroid tissue (not recorded which). These receptors came from an adult woman with Graves' disease, either hyperthyroidism or ophthalmopathy (not recorded which).

The chain is built from TRBV28 and TRBJ2-7; D is ambiguous. Per the germline V gene, CDR1 is MDHEN and CDR2 is SYDVKM. The CDR3 runs to 12 residues. Trimming pared 8 bases from V and 2 bases from J, leaving 10 bases between. The CDR3, as DNA: TGTGCCAGCCGGCAGGCACCCTACGAGCAGTACTTC. This codes for CASRQAPYEQYF.

There are a few counts of this clonotype. The chain joins TRBV7-2 to TRBJ2-7; TRBD2 is a possible D gene (6 bases). There are 15 residues in the CDR3. V was trimmed by 4 bases and J by 6 bases, leaving 19 bases between them. From germline, CDR1 is SGHTA and CDR2 FQGNSA. CDR3 DNA: TGTGCCAGCAGCTCAAGCGGAGGGGAGGTGGGCGAGCAGTACTTC. This codes for CASSSSGGEVGEQYF.

The rearrangement links TRBV10-2 to TRBJ2-7; 8 nucleotides line up with TRBD1. J lost 5 bases, V lost 6 bases, and 9 bases had no gene match. The CDR3 length is 14 residues. Germline assignment: CDR1 WSHSY and CDR2 SAAADI. The CDR3 region is CASRDTTGVHEQYF. In DNA, the CDR3 is TGCGCCAGCAGGGACACGACAGGGGTTCACGAGCAGTACTTC.

The V and J genes are TRBV19 and TRBJ1-6; no clear D gene. The CDR3 has 12 amino acids. Trimming shortened V by 9 bases and J by 6 bases, and 9 bases separated the two germline ends. CDR1 and CDR2 (germline): LNHDA, SQIVND (reference sequence). The CDR3 loop is CASQVGNSPLHF. CDR3 coding DNA: TGTGCCAGCCAGGTCGGTAATTCACCCCTCCACTTT.

In DNA, the CDR3 is TGTGCCAGCAGCCGGCAGGGGGCGCGACACTCAACTAATGAAAAACTGTTTTTT. Its protein is CASSRQGARHSTNEKLFF. The chain employs TRBV4-2 and TRBJ1-4, with 8 bases aligning to TRBD1. Germline V gene data show CDR1 as LGHNA and CDR2 as YNFKEQ. This CDR3 region has 18 residues. Trimming removed 4 bases from V and 0 bases from J; junction bases left unmatched: 10.

This clonotype was counted ten times or more. This rearrangement joins TRBV6-1 to TRBJ1-5; no firm D call. Trimming pared 4 bases from V and 8 bases from J, leaving 15 bases between. The germline gives CDR1 MNHNS, CDR2 SASEGT. The CDR3 has 14 amino acids. The CDR3 loop is CASSAGQALKPQHF. The CDR3 nucleotides read TGTGCCAGCAGTGCTGGTCAGGCCTTGAAGCCCCAGCATTTT.

The table lists this clonotype with a few counts. The rearrangement joins TRBV29-1 to TRBJ2-3, with TRBD2 matching over 7 bases. CDR1 SQVTM and CDR2 ANQGSEA come from the germline V gene. This CDR3 is 14 amino acids long. The V gene end was trimmed by 8 bases and the J gene end by 1 base; junction bases not matched to a gene: 9. This CDR3 is CSSRRESGTDTQYF. Here the CDR3 DNA reads TGCAGCTCTAGGCGGGAGTCAGGCACAGATACGCAGTATTTT.

A remark on this clonotype: A much larger clonotype is one base distant, so this may be a read error. This sequence joins TRBV5-1 and TRBJ2-7; 10 nucleotides match TRBD1. The J segment lost 2 bases and the V segment lost 7 bases, leaving 12 bases of the junction unmatched. There are 16 residues in the CDR3. The germline CDR1 and CDR2 sequences are SGHRS and YFSETQ. The CDR3 DNA sequence: TGCGCCAGCGGCCCACTGACAGGGGGCACCACCTACGAGCAGTACTTC. It encodes CASGPLTGGTTYEQYF. Looking up the rest from reference TRBV5-1 and TRBJ2-7 gives the full variable domain: KAGVTQTPRYLIKTRGQQVTLSCSPISGHRSVSWYQQTPGQGLQFLFEYFSETQRNKGNFPGRFSGRQFSNSRSEMNVSTLELGDSALYLCASGPLTGGTTYEQYFGPGTRLTVT.

The chain couples TRBV29-1 to TRBJ2-3; D possibly corresponds to TRBD2 (5 bases). V lost 4 bases, J lost 1 base, and 9 bases lay in between. Germline CDR1 SQVTM, CDR2 ANQGSEA. The CDR3 contains 13 residues. The DNA of the CDR3 is TGCAGCGTTGGAAGCGGAGGCACAGATACGCAGTATTTT. Translation gives CSVGSGGTDTQYF.

The rearrangement uses TRBV10-3 and TRBJ1-4; a weak D match, TRBD1 (6 bases). Germline V gives CDR1 ENHRY, CDR2 SYGVKD. Trimming left V 6 bases short and J 3 bases short, with 14 bases between. This CDR3 is built from 15 residues. The CDR3 coding sequence is TGTGCCATCAGCCCGACAGGCTCAGCTAATGAAAAACTGTTTTTT. This encodes CAISPTGSANEKLFF.

This clonotype appeared many times. The rearrangement uses TRBV7-3 and TRBJ1-1, with unresolved D. The CDR3 runs to 15 residues. The V and J ends lost 2 bases and 2 bases respectively, with 12 bases between them. CDR1 is SGHTA and CDR2 is FQGTGA in the germline V gene. CDR3 residues: CASSLEGGGNTEAFF. DNA for the CDR3: TGTGCCAGCAGCTTAGAAGGAGGAGGAAACACTGAAGCTTTCTTT.

In this sample, this clonotype turned up many times. This chain links TRBV7-9 with TRBJ1-1; D gene uncertain. There are 15 residues in the CDR3. The germline V and J ends were trimmed by 5 bases and 1 base, with 14 bases remaining between them. Germline V gene lookup returns CDR1 SEHNR and CDR2 FQNEAQ (reference sequence). CDR3 sequence: CASSQVYRGNTEAFF. In DNA, the CDR3 is TGTGCCAGCAGCCAAGTATATCGAGGGAACACTGAAGCTTTCTTT. The full variable domain, with the rest looked up from reference TRBV7-9 and TRBJ1-1, is DTGVSQNPRHKITKRGQNVTFRCDPISEHNRLYWYRQTLGQGPEFLTYFQNEAQLEKSRLLSDRFSAERPKGSFSTLEIQRTEQGDSAMYLCASSQVYRGNTEAFFGQGTRLTVV.

In this sample, this clonotype turned up many times. V is TRBV20-1 and J is TRBJ2-7; possibly TRBD1 for D (5 bases). The CDR3 loop spans 13 amino acids. Germline V gene sequence: CDR1 DFQATT, CDR2 SNEGSKA (reference sequence). V shed 4 bases and J shed 2 bases, with 12 bases lying between them. In DNA form, the CDR3 reads TGCAGTGCTATCGATGGACAAACCTACGAGCAGTACTTC. Its protein is CSAIDGQTYEQYF.

The chain is built from TRBV24-1 and TRBJ2-5; 7 positions agree with TRBD1. Trimming cost V 5 bases and J 4 bases; bases outside gene matches: 6. Looked up from germline, CDR1 is KGHDR and CDR2 is SFDVKD. This CDR3 is built from 14 residues. Here the CDR3 reads CATSGQGFIETQYF. For the CDR3, the DNA is TGTGCCACCAGTGGACAGGGTTTTATAGAGACCCAGTACTTC.

This chain links TRBV28 with TRBJ1-5; tentatively, D is TRBD1 (5 bases). V lost 8 bases, J lost 2 bases, and 19 bases lay in between. The germline gives CDR1 MDHEN, CDR2 SYDVKM. CDR3 length: 16 amino acids. Here the CDR3 reads CASARGTPWGNQPQHF. The CDR3 coding sequence is TGTGCCAGCGCGCGCGGGACTCCTTGGGGCAATCAGCCCCAGCATTTT.

This chain connects TRBV29-1 to TRBJ1-2, with D perhaps TRBD1 (5 bases). Germline V CDR1 and CDR2: SQVTM, ANQGSEA. This CDR3 comprises 13 residues. V dropped 1 base and J dropped 3 bases, with 9 bases sitting between them. The CDR3 region has the DNA TGCAGCGTTGAAGGGGGGGGGTACTATGGCTACACCTTC. Protein sequence: CSVEGGGYYGYTF.